The 21 T cell receptor beta chains below were found in one sample sequenced in a study of control samples from healthy donors and cancer patients. Produced via immunoSEQ multiplex PCR; TCRdb's table is partial and in-frame only. The table lists some 120,000 clones, more than 70% of them singletons, with 30% to 50% in the top ten. The source material was blood. These receptor sequences come from a man in his fifties in good health.

The chain is built from TRBV3-1 (or the pseudogene TRBV3-2) and TRBJ2-5, with 12 bases lining up with TRBD2. The V segment lost 0 bases and the J segment 0 bases; nucleotides outside the gene matches: 8. This CDR3 contains 19 residues. Per the germline V gene, CDR1 is LGHDT and CDR2 is YNNKEL (reference sequence). The chain's CDR3 is CASSQDLTSGGPYQETQYF. The CDR3 DNA sequence: TGTGCCAGCAGCCAAGATCTGACTAGCGGGGGACCGTACCAAGAGACCCAGTACTTC.

This rearrangement joins TRBV5-1 to TRBJ1-1; TRBD1 aligns across 7 bases. The length of the CDR3 is 15 residues. The trim removed 3 bases at V and 2 bases at J, leaving 7 bases unmatched. In germline, CDR1 is SGHRS, CDR2 YFSETQ. The CDR3 reads CASSSLPGGNTEAFF. The CDR3 DNA follows: TGCGCCAGCAGCTCGTTACCAGGGGGAAACACTGAAGCTTTCTTT.

The V and J genes are TRBV5-8 and TRBJ2-2, with a possible D match to TRBD2 (6 bases). V gave up 2 bases and J gave up 1 base, with 21 bases separating them. The CDR3 is 19 amino acids. Germline assignment: CDR1 SGHTS and CDR2 YDEGEE. CDR3 in amino acids: CASSFFLSLAGLNTGELFF. The CDR3 DNA reads TGTGCCAGCAGCTTTTTCCTTTCTCTTGCGGGACTGAACACCGGGGAGCTGTTTTTT.

This rearrangement joins TRBV24-1 to TRBJ2-7, with D perhaps TRBD1 (6 bases). This CDR3 region has 12 residues. Trimming cost V 5 bases and J 4 bases, with 8 bases left between them. Germline-derived CDR1 and CDR2 are KGHDR and SFDVKD. CDR3 nucleotide sequence: TGTGCCACCAGTGGAGGGGGTTACGAGCAGTACTTC. This encodes CATSGGGYEQYF.

This clone appeared once. The chain has TRBV30 and TRBJ1-1, with TRBD1 matching over 9 bases. CDR1 GTSNPN and CDR2 SVGIG come from the germline V gene (reference sequence). The J segment lost 1 base and the V segment lost 5 bases, leaving 2 bases of the junction unmatched. This CDR3 has 13 residues. CDR3 nucleotides: TGTGCCTGGGAACAGGGGGCGAACACTGAAGCTTTCTTT. Protein product: CAWEQGANTEAFF.

The rearrangement links TRBV5-4 to TRBJ2-2; TRBD1 might be the D (5 bases). Per germline, CDR1 SGHNT and CDR2 YYREEE (reference sequence). The CDR3 runs to 14 residues. V lost 2 bases, J lost 4 bases, and 9 bases lay in between. In nucleotides, the CDR3 is TGTGCCAGCAGCTTCAGGGTCGGCACCGGGGAGCTGTTTTTT. The encoded protein is CASSFRVGTGELFF.

V usage is TRBV6-5 and J usage is TRBJ2-5; tentative D call: TRBD1 (5 bases). CDR1 and CDR2 (germline): MNHEY, SVGAGI. CDR3 length equals 15 residues. Trimming cost V 8 bases and J 3 bases, with 19 bases left between them. The CDR3 DNA reads TGTGCCAGCTTCGCAGGGCCGAGACGTGAAGAGACCCAGTACTTC. Translated: CASFAGPRREETQYF.

The chain is built from TRBV18 and TRBJ2-3, with no clear D. Germline V gene lookup returns CDR1 KGHSH and CDR2 LQKENI. V shed 5 bases and J shed 2 bases, with 11 bases lying between them. The CDR3 is 14 amino acids. The CDR3 DNA is TGTGCCAGCTCATCGGACGCGAACACAGATACGCAGTATTTT. Its protein product is CASSSDANTDTQYF.

The gene calls are TRBV4-3 and TRBJ2-3, with 9 bases fitting TRBD2. The junction had 6 bases not matched to a gene; V was cut back by 0 bases and J by 2 bases. In germline, CDR1 is LGHNA, CDR2 YSLEER. The CDR3 runs to 17 residues. This CDR3 is CASSQESVAGATDTQYF. Written as DNA, the CDR3 is TGCGCCAGCAGCCAAGAATCGGTAGCGGGGGCCACAGATACGCAGTATTTT.

This rearrangement joins TRBV2 to TRBJ2-1; a weak D match, TRBD2 (5 bases). Germline V gene lookup returns CDR1 SNHLY and CDR2 FYNNEI. This CDR3 is 16 amino acids long. Trimming took off 0 bases at V and 0 bases at J, with 9 bases between the two ends. CDR3 in DNA: TGTGCCAGCAGTGAAGCGATGGGGAGCTCCTACAATGAGCAGTTCTTC. Translated, it gives CASSEAMGSSYNEQFF.

The chain uses TRBV6-6 and TRBJ1-3; no clear D. The CDR3 contains 16 residues. Germline V gives CDR1 MNHNY, CDR2 SVGAGI (reference sequence). V lost 4 bases to trimming and J lost 0 bases, with 13 bases between them. The CDR3 reads CASSSPSGHSGNTIYF. In DNA form, the CDR3 reads TGTGCCAGCAGTTCCCCGAGTGGCCACTCTGGAAACACCATATATTTT.

This clone was counted a few times. The chain links TRBV4-3 to TRBJ2-7, with D possibly being TRBD1 (6 bases). Germline V gene lookup returns CDR1 LGHNA and CDR2 YSLEER. This CDR3 has 15 residues. Between the trimmed V and J ends, which lost 0 bases and 3 bases, there was a span of 12 bases. CDR3 bases: TGCGCCAGCAGCCAAGATTGGGGACACCACTACGAGCAGTACTTC. Encoded protein: CASSQDWGHHYEQYF.

This clone was seen a single time. This chain uses TRBV7-2 with TRBJ2-7, with D maybe TRBD1 (5 bases). Germline V gives CDR1 SGHTA, CDR2 FQGNSA. V lost 5 bases and J 2 bases, leaving 13 bases between the germline ends. This CDR3 has 14 amino acids. The CDR3 sequence is CASSRMVGAYEQYF. CDR3 in DNA: TGTGCCAGCAGCAGAATGGTAGGGGCCTACGAGCAGTACTTC.

The chain uses TRBV27 and TRBJ1-2; D is uncertain. The CDR3 totals 17 residues. Per germline, CDR1 MNHEY and CDR2 SMNVEV (reference sequence). V gave up 0 bases and J gave up 0 bases, with 14 bases separating them. CDR3 sequence reads: CASSLSWTNPANYGYTF. The CDR3 nucleotides read TGTGCCAGCAGTTTATCGTGGACGAATCCCGCTAACTATGGCTACACCTTC.

The rearrangement links TRBV10-3 to TRBJ2-6; D may be TRBD1 or TRBD2 (5 bases each). The germline V gene has CDR1 ENHRY and CDR2 SYGVKD. The CDR3 is made up of 18 amino acids. Deletions cut 2 bases from V and 4 bases from J, with 18 bases between. CDR3 sequence: CAISEKTGPWEGANVLTF. CDR3 nucleotides: TGTGCCATCAGTGAGAAGACGGGGCCCTGGGAGGGGGCCAACGTCCTGACTTTC.

This clone was recorded only once. This rearrangement joins TRBV5-1 to TRBJ1-1, with 7 bases that match TRBD1. Germline V gene sequence: CDR1 SGHRS, CDR2 YFSETQ. After removal of 3 bases from V and 0 bases from J, the junction contained 2 bases not matched to a gene. The CDR3 spans 14 residues. The CDR3 region has the DNA TGCGCCAGCAGCTCGGGACAGATGAACACTGAAGCTTTCTTT. Encoded protein: CASSSGQMNTEAFF.

The sample holds a few counts of this clone. The rearrangement links TRBV6-2 or TRBV6-3 to TRBJ1-2; D not certain. This CDR3 spans 13 amino acids. V dropped 2 bases and J dropped 3 bases, with 7 bases sitting between them. Germline CDR1 and CDR2: MNHEY and SVGEGT. The CDR3 nucleotides are TGTGCCAGCAGTTACATTGGACACTATGGCTACACCTTC. Residues: CASSYIGHYGYTF.

In its sample, this clone was seen a few times. The chain recombines TRBV5-1 with TRBJ2-3; 9 positions agree with TRBD2. The ends lost 0 bases at V and 1 base at J; junction bases unmatched: 9. CDR3 length: 18 amino acids. Per germline, CDR1 SGHRS and CDR2 YFSETQ. For the CDR3, the DNA is TGCGCCAGCAGCTTGGCCGCGGGAAGCGGGGGGCGCACAGATACGCAGTATTTT. Protein: CASSLAAGSGGRTDTQYF.

The genes are TRBV5-1 and TRBJ2-5, with 9 bases matching TRBD1. Germline loops: CDR1 SGHRS, CDR2 YFSETQ. The CDR3 runs to 14 residues. V lost 0 bases to trimming and J lost 3 bases; unmatched junction nucleotides: 0. CDR3 protein: CASSLGTGEETQYF. DNA for the CDR3: TGCGCCAGCAGCTTGGGGACAGGGGAAGAGACCCAGTACTTC.

This clone was counted once. The chain joins TRBV29-1 to TRBJ1-1, with D tentatively TRBD1 (6 bases). The V end was cut by 4 bases, the J end by 7 bases, with 13 bases between. Germline values: CDR1 SQVTM, CDR2 ANQGSEA. CDR3 length: 12 amino acids. The CDR3 sequence is CSVAAGADEAFF. The CDR3 DNA reads TGCAGCGTTGCGGCAGGGGCGGATGAAGCTTTCTTT.

This clone was recorded once. This chain connects TRBV21-1 to TRBJ2-3; the table's D call TRBD2 went unverified against the DNA. TRBV21-1 is termed a pseudogene. There are 17 residues in the CDR3. The DNA for the CDR3 is TGTGCCAGCAGCAAATGGCGGGGTCAAGATGGCACAGATACGCAGTATTTT. It yields the protein CASSKWRGQDGTDTQYF.